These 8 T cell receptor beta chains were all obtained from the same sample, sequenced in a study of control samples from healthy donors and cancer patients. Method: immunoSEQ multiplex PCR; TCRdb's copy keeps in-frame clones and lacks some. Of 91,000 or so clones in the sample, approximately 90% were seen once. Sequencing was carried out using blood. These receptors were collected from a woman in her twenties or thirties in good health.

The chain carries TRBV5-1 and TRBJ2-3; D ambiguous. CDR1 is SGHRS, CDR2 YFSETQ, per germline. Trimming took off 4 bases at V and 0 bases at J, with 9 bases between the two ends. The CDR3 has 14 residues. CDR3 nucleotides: TGCGCCAGCAGCCCCACGGCTAGCACAGATACGCAGTATTTT. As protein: CASSPTASTDTQYF.

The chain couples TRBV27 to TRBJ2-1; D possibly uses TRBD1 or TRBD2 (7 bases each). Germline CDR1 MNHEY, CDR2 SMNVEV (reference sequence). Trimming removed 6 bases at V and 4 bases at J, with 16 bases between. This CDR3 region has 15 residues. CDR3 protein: CASRWGGGGYNEQFF. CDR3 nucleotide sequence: TGTGCCAGCAGGTGGGGAGGGGGCGGATACAATGAGCAGTTCTTC.

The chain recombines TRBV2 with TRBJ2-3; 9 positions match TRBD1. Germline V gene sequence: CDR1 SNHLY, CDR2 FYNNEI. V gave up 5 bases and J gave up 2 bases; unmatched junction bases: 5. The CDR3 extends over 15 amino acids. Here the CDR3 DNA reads TGTGCCAGCAGTTTGACAGGGGGGTACACAGATACGCAGTATTTT. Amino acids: CASSLTGGYTDTQYF.

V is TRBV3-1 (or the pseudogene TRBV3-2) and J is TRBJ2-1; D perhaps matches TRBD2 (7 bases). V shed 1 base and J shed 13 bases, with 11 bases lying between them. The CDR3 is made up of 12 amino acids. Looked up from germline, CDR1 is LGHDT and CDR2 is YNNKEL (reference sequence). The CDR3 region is CASSQGGGNQFF. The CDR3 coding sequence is TGTGCCAGCAGCCAAGGGGGGGGCAATCAGTTCTTC.

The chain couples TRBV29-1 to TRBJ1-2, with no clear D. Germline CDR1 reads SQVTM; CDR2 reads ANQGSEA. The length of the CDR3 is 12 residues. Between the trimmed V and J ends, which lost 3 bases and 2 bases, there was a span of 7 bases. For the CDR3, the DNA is TGCAGCGTTGACGCCGAGAACTATGGCTACACCTTC. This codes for CSVDAENYGYTF.

For the CDR3, the DNA is TGTGCCAGTAGCACCCCCTTGGGGGGGAACACTGAAGCTTTCTTT. This encodes CASSTPLGGNTEAFF. The chain combines TRBV19 with TRBJ1-1; D may be TRBD1 (5 bases). Germline assignment: CDR1 LNHDA and CDR2 SQIVND (reference sequence). Trimming pared 6 bases from V and 1 base from J, leaving 15 bases between. This CDR3 spans 15 amino acids.

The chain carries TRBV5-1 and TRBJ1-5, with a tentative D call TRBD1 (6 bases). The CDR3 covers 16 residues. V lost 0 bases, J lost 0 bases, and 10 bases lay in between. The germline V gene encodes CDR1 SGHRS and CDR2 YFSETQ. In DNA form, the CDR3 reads TGCGCCAGCAGCTTGGGGGCAGGGGATAGCAATCAGCCCCAGCATTTT. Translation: CASSLGAGDSNQPQHF. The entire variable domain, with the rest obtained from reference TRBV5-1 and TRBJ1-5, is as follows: KAGVTQTPRYLIKTRGQQVTLSCSPISGHRSVSWYQQTPGQGLQFLFEYFSETQRNKGNFPGRFSGRQFSNSRSEMNVSTLELGDSALYLCASSLGAGDSNQPQHFGDGTRLSIL.

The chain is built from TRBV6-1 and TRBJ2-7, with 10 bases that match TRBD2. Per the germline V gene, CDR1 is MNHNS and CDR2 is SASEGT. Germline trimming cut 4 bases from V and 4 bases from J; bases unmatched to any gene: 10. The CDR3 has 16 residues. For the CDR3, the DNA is TGTGCCAGCAGTGGTGCACTAGCGGGAATTGATTACGAGCAGTACTTC. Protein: CASSGALAGIDYEQYF.